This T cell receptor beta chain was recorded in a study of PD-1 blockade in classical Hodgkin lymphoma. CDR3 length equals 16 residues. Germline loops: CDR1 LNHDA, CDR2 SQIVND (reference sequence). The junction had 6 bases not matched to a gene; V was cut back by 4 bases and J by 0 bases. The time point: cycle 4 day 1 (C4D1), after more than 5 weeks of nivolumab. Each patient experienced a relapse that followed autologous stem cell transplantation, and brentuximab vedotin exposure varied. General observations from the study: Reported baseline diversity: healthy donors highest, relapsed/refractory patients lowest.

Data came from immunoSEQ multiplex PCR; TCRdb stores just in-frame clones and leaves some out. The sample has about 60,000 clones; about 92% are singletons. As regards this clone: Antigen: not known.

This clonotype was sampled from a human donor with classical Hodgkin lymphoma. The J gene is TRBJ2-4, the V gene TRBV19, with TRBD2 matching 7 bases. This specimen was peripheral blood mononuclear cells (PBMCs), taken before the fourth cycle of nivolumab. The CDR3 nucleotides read TGTGCCAGTAGTAGAGGGCTAGCGGTAGCCAAAAACATTCAGTACTTC. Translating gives CASSRGLAVAKNIQYF.